This T cell receptor beta chain was recovered during a study of OX40 agonist ivuxolimab in advanced cancers. Study observations and caveats: The work left the antigen specificity of expanded peripheral T cells undetermined.

The CDR3 runs 12 residues. The V and J ends lost 1 base and 9 bases respectively, with 7 bases between them. Germline assignment: CDR1 MGHRA and CDR2 YSYEKL. Here immunoSEQ multiplex PCR was the method, and the copy in TCRdb shows in-frame clones only, minus some. The sample holds about 46,000 clones, 88% seen once. Comments on this clone: The antigen is unknown.

The V gene is TRBV4-1, the J gene TRBJ2-1, with a tentative D call TRBD1 (5 bases). This TCR was recovered from an adult with an advanced solid tumor such as melanoma, head and neck, liver or kidney cancer. Here the sequenced sample was CD4+ or CD8+ T cells sorted from blood, taken in a trial of the OX40 agonist ivuxolimab. CDR3 residues: CASSQGTSEQFF. The DNA for the CDR3 is TGCGCCAGCAGCCAAGGGACATCTGAGCAGTTCTTC.